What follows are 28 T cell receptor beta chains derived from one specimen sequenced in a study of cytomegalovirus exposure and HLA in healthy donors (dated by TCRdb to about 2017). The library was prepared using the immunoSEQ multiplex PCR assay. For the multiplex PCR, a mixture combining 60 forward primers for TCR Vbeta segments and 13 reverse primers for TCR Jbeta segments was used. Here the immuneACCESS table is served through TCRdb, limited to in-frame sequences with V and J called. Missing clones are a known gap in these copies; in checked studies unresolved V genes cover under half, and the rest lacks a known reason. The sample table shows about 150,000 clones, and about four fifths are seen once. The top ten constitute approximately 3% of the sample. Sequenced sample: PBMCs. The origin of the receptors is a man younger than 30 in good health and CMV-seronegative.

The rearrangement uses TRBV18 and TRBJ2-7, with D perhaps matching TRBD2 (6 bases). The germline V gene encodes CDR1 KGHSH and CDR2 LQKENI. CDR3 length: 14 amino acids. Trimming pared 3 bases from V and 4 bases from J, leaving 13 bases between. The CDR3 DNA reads TGTGCCAGCTCACCGGGAGCTAGCGAGTACGAGCAGTACTTC. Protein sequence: CASSPGASEYEQYF.

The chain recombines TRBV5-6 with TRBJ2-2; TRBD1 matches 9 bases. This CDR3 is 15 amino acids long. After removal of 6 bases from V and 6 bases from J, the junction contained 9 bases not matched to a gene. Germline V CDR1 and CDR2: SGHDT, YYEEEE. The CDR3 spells CASTPGTGLAGELFF. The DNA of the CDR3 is TGTGCCAGCACCCCCGGGACAGGGTTGGCCGGGGAGCTGTTTTTT.

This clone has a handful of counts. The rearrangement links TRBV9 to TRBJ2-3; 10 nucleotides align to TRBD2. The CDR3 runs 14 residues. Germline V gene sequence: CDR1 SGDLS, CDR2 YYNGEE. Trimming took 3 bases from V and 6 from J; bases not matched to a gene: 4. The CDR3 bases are TGTGCCAGCAGCGCGAGCGGGGGGGCGGATACGCAGTATTTT. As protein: CASSASGGADTQYF.

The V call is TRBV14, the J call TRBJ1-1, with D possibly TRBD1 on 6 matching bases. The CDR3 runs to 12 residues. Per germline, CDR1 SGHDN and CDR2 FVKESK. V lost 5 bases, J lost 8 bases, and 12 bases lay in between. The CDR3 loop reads CASSTTGLEAFF. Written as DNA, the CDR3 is TGTGCCAGCAGCACTACAGGGTTGGAAGCTTTCTTT. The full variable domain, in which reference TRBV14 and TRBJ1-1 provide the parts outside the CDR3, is EAGVTQFPSHSVIEKGQTVTLRCDPISGHDNLYWYRRVMGKEIKFLLHFVKESKQDESGMPNNRFLAERTGGTYSTLKVQPAELEDSGVYFCASSTTGLEAFFGQGTRLTVV.

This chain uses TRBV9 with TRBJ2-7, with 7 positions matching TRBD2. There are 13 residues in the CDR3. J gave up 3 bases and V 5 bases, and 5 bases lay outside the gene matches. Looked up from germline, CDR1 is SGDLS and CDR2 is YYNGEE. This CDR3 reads CASSSPSGYEQYF. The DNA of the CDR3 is TGTGCCAGCAGTTCCCCTAGCGGCTACGAGCAGTACTTC.

In DNA form, the CDR3 reads TGCGCCAGCAGCCAGGACCCCGTGGGACAGGGTGGTGAAAAACTGTTTTTT. This sequence encodes CASSQDPVGQGGEKLFF. The chain recombines TRBV5-1 with TRBJ1-4; 9 nucleotides line up with TRBD1. CDR3 length equals 17 residues. Losses at the gene ends were 4 bases for V and 7 bases for J; bases not matched to a gene: 14. Germline V lookup: CDR1 SGHRS, CDR2 YFSETQ. The complete variable domain, with remaining parts taken from reference TRBV5-1 and TRBJ1-4, reads KAGVTQTPRYLIKTRGQQVTLSCSPISGHRSVSWYQQTPGQGLQFLFEYFSETQRNKGNFPGRFSGRQFSNSRSEMNVSTLELGDSALYLCASSQDPVGQGGEKLFFGSGTQLSVL.

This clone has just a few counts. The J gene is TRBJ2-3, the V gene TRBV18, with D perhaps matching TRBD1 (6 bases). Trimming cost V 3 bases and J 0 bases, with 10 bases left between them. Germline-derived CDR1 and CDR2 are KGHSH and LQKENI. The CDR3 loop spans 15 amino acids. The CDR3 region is CASSPGTPSTDTQYF. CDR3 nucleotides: TGTGCCAGCTCACCGGGGACACCGAGCACAGATACGCAGTATTTT.

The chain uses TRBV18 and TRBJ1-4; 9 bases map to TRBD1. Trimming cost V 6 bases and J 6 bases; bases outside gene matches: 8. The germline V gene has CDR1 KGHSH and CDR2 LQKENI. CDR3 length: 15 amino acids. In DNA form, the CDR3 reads TGTGCCAGCTCTCGTACAGGGGGCTTGGATGAAAAACTGTTTTTT. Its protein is CASSRTGGLDEKLFF.

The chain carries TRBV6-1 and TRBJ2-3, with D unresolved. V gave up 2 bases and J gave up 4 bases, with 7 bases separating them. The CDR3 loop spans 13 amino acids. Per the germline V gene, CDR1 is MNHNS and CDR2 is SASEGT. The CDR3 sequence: CASSEIGADTQYF. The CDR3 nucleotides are TGTGCCAGCAGTGAAATCGGAGCAGATACGCAGTATTTT.

CDR3 protein: CAISGRREDTEAFF. CDR3 nucleotides: TGTGCCATCAGTGGTAGAAGGGAGGACACTGAAGCTTTCTTT. The chain links TRBV10-3 to TRBJ1-1; D uncertain. Germline lookup yields CDR1 ENHRY and CDR2 SYGVKD. The CDR3 is made up of 14 amino acids. The V and J ends lost 4 bases and 3 bases respectively, with 12 bases between them.

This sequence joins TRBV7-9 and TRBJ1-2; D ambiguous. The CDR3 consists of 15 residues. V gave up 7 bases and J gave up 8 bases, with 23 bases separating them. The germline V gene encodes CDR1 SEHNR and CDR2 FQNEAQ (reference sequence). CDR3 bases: TGTGCCAGCACCGGTACAGTCGACCACTTCGGAGGCTACACCTTC. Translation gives CASTGTVDHFGGYTF.

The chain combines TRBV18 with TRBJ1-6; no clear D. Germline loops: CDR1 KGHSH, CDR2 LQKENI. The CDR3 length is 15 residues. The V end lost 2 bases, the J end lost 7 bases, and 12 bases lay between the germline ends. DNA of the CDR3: TGTGCCAGCTCACCAGGTAGTCCGAAGAATTCACCCCTCCACTTT. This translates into CASSPGSPKNSPLHF.

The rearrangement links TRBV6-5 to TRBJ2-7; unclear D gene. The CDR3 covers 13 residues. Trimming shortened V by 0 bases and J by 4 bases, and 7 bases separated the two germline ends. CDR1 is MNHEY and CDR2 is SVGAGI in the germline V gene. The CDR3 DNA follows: TGTGCCAGCAGTTACTCGAGAGGTTACGAGCAGTACGTC. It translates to CASSYSRGYEQYV.

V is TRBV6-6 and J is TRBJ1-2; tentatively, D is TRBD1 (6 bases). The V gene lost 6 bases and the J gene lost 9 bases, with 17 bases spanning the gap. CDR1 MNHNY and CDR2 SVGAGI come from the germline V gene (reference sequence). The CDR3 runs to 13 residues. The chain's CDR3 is CASSLGTSASYTF. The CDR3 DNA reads TGTGCCAGCAGCCTCGGGACAAGTGCTAGCTACACCTTC.

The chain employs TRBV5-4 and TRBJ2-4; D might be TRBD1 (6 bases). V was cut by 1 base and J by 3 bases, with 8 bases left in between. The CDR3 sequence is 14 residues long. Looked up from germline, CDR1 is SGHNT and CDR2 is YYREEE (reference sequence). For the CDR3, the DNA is TGTGCCAGCAGCTTGTCAGGGGACAAAAACATTCAGTACTTC. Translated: CASSLSGDKNIQYF.

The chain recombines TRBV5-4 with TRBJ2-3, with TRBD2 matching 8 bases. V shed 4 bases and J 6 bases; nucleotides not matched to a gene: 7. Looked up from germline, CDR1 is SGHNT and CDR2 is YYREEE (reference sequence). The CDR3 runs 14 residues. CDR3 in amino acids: CASSPRAGVDTQYF. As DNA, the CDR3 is TGTGCCAGCAGCCCAAGAGCGGGGGTCGATACGCAGTATTTT. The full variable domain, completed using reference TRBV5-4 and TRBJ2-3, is ETGVTQSPTHLIKTRGQQVTLRCSSQSGHNTVSWYQQALGQGPQFIFQYYREEENGRGNFPPRFSGLQFPNYSSELNVNALELDDSALYLCASSPRAGVDTQYFGPGTRLTVL.

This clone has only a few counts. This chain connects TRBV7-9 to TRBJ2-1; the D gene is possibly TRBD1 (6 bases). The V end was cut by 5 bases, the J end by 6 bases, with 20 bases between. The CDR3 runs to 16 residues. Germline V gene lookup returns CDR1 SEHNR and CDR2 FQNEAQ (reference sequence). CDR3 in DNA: TGTGCCAGCAGCCCGATGGGGACACCTAGGGGCAATGAGCAGTTCTTC. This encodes CASSPMGTPRGNEQFF.

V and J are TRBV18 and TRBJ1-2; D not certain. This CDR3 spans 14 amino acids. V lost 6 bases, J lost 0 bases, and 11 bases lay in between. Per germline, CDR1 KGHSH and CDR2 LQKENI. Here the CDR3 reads CASSREGTNYGYTF. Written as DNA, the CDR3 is TGTGCCAGCTCTCGCGAGGGTACTAACTATGGCTACACCTTC.

The DNA of the CDR3 is TGTGCCAGCAGCGGACAGGGGAACACTGAAGCTTTCTTT. It translates to CASSGQGNTEAFF. The chain combines TRBV7-2 with TRBJ1-1; 8 nucleotides agree with TRBD1. The CDR3 runs 13 residues. Trimming at V came to 5 bases and at J to 1 base, leaving 0 bases not matched to a gene. Germline V gives CDR1 SGHTA, CDR2 FQGNSA.

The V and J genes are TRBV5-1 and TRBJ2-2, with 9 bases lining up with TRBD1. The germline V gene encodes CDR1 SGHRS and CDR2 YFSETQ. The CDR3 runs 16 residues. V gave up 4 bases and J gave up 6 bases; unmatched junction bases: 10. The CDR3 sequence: CASSTGQGTIAGELFF. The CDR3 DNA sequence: TGCGCCAGCAGCACGGGACAGGGAACAATCGCCGGGGAGCTGTTTTTT.

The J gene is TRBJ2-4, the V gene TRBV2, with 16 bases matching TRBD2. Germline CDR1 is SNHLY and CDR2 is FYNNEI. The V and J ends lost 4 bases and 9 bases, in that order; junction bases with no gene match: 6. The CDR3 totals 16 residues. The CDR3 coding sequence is TGTGCCAGCAGTGTGGGACTAGCGGGGGGGCAAGGCATTCAGTACTTC. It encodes CASSVGLAGGQGIQYF.

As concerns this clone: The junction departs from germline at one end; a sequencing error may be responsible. The CDR3 here is CASSGAPTGTEKSF. CDR3 bases: TGTGCCAGCAGCGGGGCCCCGACTGGGACAGAAAAAAGCTTC. This chain connects TRBV4-2 to TRBJ2-7; TRBD1 aligns across 7 bases. Germline V gives CDR1 LGHNA, CDR2 YNFKEQ. The CDR3 is 14 amino acids.

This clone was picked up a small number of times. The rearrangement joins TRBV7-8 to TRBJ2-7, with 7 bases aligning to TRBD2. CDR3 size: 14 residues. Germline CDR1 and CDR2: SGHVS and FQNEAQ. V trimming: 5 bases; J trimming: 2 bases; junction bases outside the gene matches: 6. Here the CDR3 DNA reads TGTGCCAGCAGCCCCCCCGGGGGGACCTACGAGCAGTACTTC. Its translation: CASSPPGGTYEQYF.

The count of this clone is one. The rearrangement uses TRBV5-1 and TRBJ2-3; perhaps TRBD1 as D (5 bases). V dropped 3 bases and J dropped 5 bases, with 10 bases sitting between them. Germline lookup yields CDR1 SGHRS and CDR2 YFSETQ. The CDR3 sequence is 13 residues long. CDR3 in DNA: TGCGCCAGCAGCTCGATAGGGGAAGATACGCAGTATTTT. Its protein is CASSSIGEDTQYF.

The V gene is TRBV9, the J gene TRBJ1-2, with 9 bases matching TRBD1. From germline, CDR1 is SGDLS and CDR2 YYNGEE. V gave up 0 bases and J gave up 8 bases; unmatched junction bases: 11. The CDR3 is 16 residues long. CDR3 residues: CASSVEGTGKLFGYTF. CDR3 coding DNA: TGTGCCAGCAGCGTAGAGGGGACAGGGAAATTATTCGGCTACACCTTC.

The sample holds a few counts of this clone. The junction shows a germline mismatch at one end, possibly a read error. Here the CDR3 reads CASSDISGANGLTF. For the CDR3, the DNA is TGTGCCAGCAGTGACATATCTGGGGCCAACGGCCTGACTTTC. The chain is built from TRBV6-5 and TRBJ2-6; the D gene is possibly TRBD1 (5 bases). This CDR3 comprises 14 residues. Germline lookup yields CDR1 MNHEY and CDR2 SVGAGI.

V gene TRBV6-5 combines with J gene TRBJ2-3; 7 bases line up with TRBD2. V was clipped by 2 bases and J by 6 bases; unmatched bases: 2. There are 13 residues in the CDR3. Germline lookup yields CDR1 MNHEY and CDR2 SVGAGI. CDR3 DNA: TGTGCCAGCAGTTACATGGGGGGGGATACGCAGTATTTT. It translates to CASSYMGGDTQYF.

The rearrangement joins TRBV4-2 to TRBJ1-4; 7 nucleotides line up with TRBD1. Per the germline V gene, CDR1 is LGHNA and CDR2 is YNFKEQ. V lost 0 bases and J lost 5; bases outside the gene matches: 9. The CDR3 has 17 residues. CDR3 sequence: CASSQEVGTALNEKLFF. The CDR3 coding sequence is TGTGCCAGCAGCCAAGAGGTGGGGACAGCCCTAAATGAAAAACTGTTTTTT.